What follows are 2 T cell receptor beta chains derived from one specimen sequenced in a study of vaccination and CD4 T cells after COVID-19. Treatment described: approximately nine-day PBMC culture with coronavirus spike peptide pools or control peptides (ViraFEST assay). Oncomine TCR Beta short-read sequencing was applied to DNA from cultured CD4+ T cells. TCRdb fed the PCR reads into MiXCR, producing one record per CDR3 protein. The sample yields about 18,000 distinct CDR3 sequences, approximately 60% seen once. Their antigens remain unidentified. Sequencing was performed on CD4+ T cells from blood, cultured in vitro, taken after SARS-CoV-2 vaccination. These receptors were collected from a human donor who had recovered from COVID-19.

The chain carries TRBV20-1 and TRBJ1-3; D possibly corresponds to TRBD1 (6 bases). The V and J ends lost 3 bases and 2 bases respectively, with 17 bases between them. The CDR3 runs to 16 residues. The germline V gene has CDR1 DFQATT and CDR2 SNEGSKA (reference sequence). The CDR3 DNA sequence: TGCAGTGCTAGGCGGGGGGGGCACTCCCCTGGAAACACCATATATTTT. Protein sequence: CSARRGGHSPGNTIYF.

The chain couples TRBV7-2 to TRBJ2-3; a weak D match, TRBD2 (5 bases). The CDR3 runs 15 residues. From germline, CDR1 is SGHTA and CDR2 FQGNSA. The germline V and J ends were trimmed by 9 bases and 4 bases, with 20 bases remaining between them. The CDR3 DNA follows: TGTGCCAGTCACGCGAGGTGGGAGCGCGCAGATACGCAGTATTTT. Translation: CASHARWERADTQYF.